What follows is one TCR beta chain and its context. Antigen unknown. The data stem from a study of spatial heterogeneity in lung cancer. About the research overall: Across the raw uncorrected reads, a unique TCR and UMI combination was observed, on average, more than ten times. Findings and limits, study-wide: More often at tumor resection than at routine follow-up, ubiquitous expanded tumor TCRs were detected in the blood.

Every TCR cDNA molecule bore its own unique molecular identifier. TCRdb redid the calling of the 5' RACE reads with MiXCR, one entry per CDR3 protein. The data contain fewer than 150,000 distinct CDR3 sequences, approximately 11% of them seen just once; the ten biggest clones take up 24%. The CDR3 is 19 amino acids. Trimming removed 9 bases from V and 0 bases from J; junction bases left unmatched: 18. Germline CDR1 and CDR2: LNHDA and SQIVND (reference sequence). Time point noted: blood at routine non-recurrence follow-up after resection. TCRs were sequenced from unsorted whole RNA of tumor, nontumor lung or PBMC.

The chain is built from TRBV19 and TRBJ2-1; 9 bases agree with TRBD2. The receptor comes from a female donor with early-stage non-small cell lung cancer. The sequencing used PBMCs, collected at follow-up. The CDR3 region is CARPGVCGRDKSSYNEQFF. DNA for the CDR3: TGTGCCAGACCTGGGGTTTGCGGGAGGGATAAAAGCTCCTACAATGAGCAGTTCTTC.